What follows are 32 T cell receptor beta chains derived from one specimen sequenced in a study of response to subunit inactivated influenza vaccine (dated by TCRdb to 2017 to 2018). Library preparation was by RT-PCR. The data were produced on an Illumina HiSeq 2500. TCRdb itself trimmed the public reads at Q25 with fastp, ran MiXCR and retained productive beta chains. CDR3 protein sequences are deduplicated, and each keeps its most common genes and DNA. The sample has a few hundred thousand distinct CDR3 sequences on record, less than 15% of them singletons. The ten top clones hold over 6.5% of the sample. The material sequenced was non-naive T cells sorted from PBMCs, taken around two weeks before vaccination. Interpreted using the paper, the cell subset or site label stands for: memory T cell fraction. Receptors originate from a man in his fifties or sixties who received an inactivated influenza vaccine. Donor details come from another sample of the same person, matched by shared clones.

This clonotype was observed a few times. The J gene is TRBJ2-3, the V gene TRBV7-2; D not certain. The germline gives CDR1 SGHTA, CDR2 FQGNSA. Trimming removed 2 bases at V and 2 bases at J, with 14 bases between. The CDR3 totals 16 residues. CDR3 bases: TGTGCCAGCAGCTTACGGTTTAATCAACACACAGATACGCAGTATTTT. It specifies CASSLRFNQHTDTQYF.

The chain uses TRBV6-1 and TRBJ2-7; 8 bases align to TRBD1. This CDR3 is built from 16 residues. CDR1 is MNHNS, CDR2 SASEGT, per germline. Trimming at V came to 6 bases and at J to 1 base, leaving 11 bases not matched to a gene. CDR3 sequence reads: CASRSDTGTGSYEQYF. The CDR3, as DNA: TGTGCCAGCAGGAGTGATACCGGGACAGGATCCTACGAGCAGTACTTC.

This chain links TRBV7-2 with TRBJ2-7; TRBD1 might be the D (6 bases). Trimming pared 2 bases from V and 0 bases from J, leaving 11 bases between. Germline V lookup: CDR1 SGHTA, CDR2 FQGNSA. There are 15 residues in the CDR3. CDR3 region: CASSLWTARSYEQYF. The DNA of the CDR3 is TGTGCCAGCAGCTTATGGACAGCCCGCTCCTACGAGCAGTACTTC.

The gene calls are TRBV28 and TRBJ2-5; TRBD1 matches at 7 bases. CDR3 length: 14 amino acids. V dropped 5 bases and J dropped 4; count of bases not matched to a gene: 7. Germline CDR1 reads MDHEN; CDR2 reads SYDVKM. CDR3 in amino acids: CASSGDSMRETQYF. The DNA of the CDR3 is TGTGCCAGCAGTGGGGACAGTATGCGAGAGACCCAGTACTTC.

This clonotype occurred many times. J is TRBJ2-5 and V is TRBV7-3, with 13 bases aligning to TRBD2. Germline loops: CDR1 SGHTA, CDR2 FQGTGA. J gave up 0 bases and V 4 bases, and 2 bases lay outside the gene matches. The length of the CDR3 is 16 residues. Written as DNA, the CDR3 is TGTGCCAGCAGCTCCGGACTAGCGGGAGACCAAGAGACCCAGTACTTC. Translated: CASSSGLAGDQETQYF.

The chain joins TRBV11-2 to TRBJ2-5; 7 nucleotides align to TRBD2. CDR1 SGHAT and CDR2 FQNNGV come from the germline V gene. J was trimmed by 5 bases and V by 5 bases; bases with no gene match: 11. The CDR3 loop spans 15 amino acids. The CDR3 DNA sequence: TGTGCCAGCAGCCCCACCGGACTAGGGTGGGAGACCCAGTACTTC. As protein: CASSPTGLGWETQYF.

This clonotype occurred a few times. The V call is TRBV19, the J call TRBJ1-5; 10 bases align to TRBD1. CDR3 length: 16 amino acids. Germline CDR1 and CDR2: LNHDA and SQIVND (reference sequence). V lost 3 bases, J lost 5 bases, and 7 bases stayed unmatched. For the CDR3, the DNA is TGTGCCAGTAGTATGCTGTCGACAGGGGGCTATCAGCCCCAGCATTTT. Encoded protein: CASSMLSTGGYQPQHF.

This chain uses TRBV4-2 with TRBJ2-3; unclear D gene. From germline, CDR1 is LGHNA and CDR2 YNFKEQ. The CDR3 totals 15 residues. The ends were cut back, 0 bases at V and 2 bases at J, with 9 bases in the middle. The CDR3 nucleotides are TGTGCCAGCAGCCAAGATCGGGTCTCCACAGATACGCAGTATTTT. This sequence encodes CASSQDRVSTDTQYF.

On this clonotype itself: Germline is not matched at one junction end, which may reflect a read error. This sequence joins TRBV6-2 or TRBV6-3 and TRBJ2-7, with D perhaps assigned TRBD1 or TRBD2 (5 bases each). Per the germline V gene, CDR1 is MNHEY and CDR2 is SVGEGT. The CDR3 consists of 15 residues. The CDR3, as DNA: TGTGCCAGCAGTAAATCCGGGACCGCCGCCTACGAGAAGTACTTC. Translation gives CASSKSGTAAYEKYF.

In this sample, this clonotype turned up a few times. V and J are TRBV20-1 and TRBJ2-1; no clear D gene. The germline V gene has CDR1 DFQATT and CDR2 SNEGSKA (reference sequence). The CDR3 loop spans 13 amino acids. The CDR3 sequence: CSELRRPNNEQFF. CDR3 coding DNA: TGCAGCGAACTCCGACGGCCAAACAATGAGCAGTTCTTC.

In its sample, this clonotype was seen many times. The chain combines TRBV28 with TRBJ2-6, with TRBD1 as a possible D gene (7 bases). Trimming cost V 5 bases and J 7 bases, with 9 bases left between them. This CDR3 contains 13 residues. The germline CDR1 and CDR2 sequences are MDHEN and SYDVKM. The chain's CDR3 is CASSQGGANVLTF. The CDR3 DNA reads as TGTGCCAGCAGTCAGGGGGGCGCCAACGTCCTGACTTTC.

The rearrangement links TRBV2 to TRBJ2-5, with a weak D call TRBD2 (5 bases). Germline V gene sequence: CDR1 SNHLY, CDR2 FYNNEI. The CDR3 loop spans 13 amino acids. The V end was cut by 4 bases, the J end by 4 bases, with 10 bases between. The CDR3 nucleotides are TGTGCCAGCAGTGCTGAGGGAAGAGAGACCCAGTACTTC. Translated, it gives CASSAEGRETQYF.

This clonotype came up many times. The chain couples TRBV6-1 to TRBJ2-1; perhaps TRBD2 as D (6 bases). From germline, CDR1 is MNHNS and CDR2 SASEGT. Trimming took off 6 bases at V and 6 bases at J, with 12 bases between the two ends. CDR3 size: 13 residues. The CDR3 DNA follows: TGTGCCAGCAGGGGCCGGGAGCTCAATGAGCAGTTCTTC. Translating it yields CASRGRELNEQFF.

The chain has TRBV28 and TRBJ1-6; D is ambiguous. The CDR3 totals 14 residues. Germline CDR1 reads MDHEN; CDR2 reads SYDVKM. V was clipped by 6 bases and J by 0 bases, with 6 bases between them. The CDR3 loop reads CASSTFSYNSPLHF. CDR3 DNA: TGTGCCAGCAGCACTTTCTCCTATAATTCACCCCTCCACTTT.

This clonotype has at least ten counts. The CDR3 DNA reads as TGCGCCAGCAGCGATTTAGCGGGAGCCTACAATGAGCAGTTCTTC. Protein sequence: CASSDLAGAYNEQFF. V usage is TRBV5-1 and J usage is TRBJ2-1, with 9 bases fitting TRBD2. This CDR3 is 15 amino acids long. Germline CDR1 is SGHRS and CDR2 is YFSETQ. J gave up 2 bases and V 4 bases, and 4 bases lay outside the gene matches.

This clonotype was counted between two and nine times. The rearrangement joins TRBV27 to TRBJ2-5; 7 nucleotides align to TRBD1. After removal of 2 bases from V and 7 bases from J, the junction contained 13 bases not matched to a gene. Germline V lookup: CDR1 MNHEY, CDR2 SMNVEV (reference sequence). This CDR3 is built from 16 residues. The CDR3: CASSLVGGGGSGTQYF. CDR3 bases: TGTGCCAGCAGTTTAGTAGGGGGCGGTGGTTCAGGGACCCAGTACTTC.

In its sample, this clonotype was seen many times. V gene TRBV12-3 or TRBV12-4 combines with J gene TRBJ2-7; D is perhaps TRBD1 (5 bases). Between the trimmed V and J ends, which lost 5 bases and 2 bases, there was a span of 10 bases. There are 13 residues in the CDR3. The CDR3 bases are TGTGCCAGCAGTGTACAGGTTACCTACGAGCAGTACTTC. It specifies CASSVQVTYEQYF.

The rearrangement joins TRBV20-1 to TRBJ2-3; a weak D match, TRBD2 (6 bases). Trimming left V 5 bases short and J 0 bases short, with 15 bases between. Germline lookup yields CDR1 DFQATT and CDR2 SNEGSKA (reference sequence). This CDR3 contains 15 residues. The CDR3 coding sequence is TGCAGTGCTCCGAATAAGCGGGCCAGCACAGATACGCAGTATTTT. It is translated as CSAPNKRASTDTQYF.

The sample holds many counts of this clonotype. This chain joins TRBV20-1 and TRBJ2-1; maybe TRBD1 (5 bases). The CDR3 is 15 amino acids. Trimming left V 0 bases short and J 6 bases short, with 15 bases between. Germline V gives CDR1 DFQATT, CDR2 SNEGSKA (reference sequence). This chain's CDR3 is CSARDWYTGGNEQFF. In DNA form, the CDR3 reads TGCAGTGCTAGAGATTGGTATACAGGTGGCAATGAGCAGTTCTTC.

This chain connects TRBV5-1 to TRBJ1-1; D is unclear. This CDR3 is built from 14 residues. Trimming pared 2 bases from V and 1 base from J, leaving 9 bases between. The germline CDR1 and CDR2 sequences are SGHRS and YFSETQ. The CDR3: CASSFQTRNTEAFF. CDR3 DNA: TGCGCCAGCAGCTTTCAGACGAGGAACACTGAAGCTTTCTTT.

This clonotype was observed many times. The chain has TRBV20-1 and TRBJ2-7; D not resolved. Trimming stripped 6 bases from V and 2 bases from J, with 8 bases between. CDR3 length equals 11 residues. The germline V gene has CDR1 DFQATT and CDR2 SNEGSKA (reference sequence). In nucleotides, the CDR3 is TGCAGTGCCCCAAAGGCCTACGAGCAGTACTTC. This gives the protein CSAPKAYEQYF.

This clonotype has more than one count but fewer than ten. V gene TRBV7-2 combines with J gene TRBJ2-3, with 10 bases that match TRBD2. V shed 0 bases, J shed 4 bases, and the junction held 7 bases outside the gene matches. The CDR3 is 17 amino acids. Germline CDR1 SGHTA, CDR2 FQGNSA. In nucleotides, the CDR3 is TGTGCCAGCAGCTTAGCGAGAGGTCTAGCGGGAGCAGATACGCAGTATTTT. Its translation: CASSLARGLAGADTQYF.

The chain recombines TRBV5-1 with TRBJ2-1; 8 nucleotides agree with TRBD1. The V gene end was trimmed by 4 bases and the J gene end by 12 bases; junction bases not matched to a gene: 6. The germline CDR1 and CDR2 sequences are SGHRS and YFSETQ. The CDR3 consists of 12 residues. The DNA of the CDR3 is TGCGCCAGCAGCACCACCGGGACAGGGCAGTTCTTC. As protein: CASSTTGTGQFF.

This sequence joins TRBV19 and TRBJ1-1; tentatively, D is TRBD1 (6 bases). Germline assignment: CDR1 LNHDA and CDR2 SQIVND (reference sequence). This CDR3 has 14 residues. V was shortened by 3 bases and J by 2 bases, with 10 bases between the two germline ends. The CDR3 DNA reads TGTGCCAGTAGTATGGCAGGGGTTAACACTGAAGCTTTCTTT. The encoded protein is CASSMAGVNTEAFF.

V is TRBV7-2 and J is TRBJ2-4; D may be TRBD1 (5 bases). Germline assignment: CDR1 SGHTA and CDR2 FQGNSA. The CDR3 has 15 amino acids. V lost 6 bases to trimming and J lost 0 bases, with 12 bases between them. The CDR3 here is CASSTDSLAKNIQYF. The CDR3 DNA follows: TGTGCCAGCAGTACTGACAGTCTAGCCAAAAACATTCAGTACTTC.

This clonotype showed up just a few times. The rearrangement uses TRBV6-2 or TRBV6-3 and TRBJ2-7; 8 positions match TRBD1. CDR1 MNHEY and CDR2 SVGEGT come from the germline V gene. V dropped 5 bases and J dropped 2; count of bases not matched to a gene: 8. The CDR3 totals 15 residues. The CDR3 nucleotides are TGTGCCAGCAGTCCCTGGACAGGGCGACCCTACGAGCAGTACTTC. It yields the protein CASSPWTGRPYEQYF.

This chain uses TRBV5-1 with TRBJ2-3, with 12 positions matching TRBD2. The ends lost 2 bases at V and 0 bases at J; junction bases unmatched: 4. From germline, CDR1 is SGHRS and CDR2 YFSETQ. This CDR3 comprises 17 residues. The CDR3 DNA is TGCGCCAGCAGCTTCTACGGGACTAGCGGGAGCACAGATACGCAGTATTTT. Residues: CASSFYGTSGSTDTQYF.

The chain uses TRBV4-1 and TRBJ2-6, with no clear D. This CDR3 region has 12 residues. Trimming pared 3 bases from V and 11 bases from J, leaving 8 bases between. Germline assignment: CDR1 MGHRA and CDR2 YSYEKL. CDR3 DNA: TGCGCCAGCAGCCACGTCTTGGACGTCCTGACTTTC. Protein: CASSHVLDVLTF.

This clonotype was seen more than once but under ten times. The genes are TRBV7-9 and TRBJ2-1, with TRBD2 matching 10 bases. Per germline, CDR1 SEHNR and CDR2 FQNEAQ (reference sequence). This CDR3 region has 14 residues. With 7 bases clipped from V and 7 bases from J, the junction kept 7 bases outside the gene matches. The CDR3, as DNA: TGTGCCAGCACAGCGGGAGGGCCTAGAAATGAGCAGTTCTTC. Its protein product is CASTAGGPRNEQFF. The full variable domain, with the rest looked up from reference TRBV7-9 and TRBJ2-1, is DTGVSQNPRHKITKRGQNVTFRCDPISEHNRLYWYRQTLGQGPEFLTYFQNEAQLEKSRLLSDRFSAERPKGSFSTLEIQRTEQGDSAMYLCASTAGGPRNEQFFGPGTRLTVL.

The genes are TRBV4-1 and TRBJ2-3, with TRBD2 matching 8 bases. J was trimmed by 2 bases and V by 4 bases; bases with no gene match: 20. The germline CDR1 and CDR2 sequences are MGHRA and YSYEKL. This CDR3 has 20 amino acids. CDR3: CASSRPMTPTAGEFTDTQYF. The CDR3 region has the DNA TGCGCCAGCAGCCGCCCGATGACTCCAACAGCGGGGGAGTTCACAGATACGCAGTATTTT.

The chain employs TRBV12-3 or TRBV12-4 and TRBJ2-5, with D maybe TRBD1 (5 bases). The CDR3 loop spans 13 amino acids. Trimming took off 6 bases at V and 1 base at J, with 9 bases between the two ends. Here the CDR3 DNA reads TGTGCCAGCAGGCCGACAGTCCAAGAGACCCAGTACTTC. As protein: CASRPTVQETQYF.

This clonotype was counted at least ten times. The CDR3 here is CASSTGHLYNEQFF. CDR3 nucleotide sequence: TGTGCCAGCAGCACGGGCCACCTCTACAATGAGCAGTTCTTC. The chain links TRBV7-9 to TRBJ2-1; D not resolved. CDR1 and CDR2 from the germline V gene are SEHNR and FQNEAQ (reference sequence). The CDR3 is made up of 14 amino acids. V lost 5 bases and J lost 3, with 11 bases in between.